Below, 2 T cell receptor beta chains from the same sample are listed, as sequenced in a study of T cells in tuberculosis. TCRdb's table, derived via immunoSEQ multiplex PCR, lists solely in-frame clones and lacks some. The profile shows more than 20,000 clones, roughly nine tenths of them singletons. Source material: PBMCs. All receptors derive from a donor aged 10-29 years with latent tuberculosis or without tuberculosis infection.

The chain combines TRBV27 with TRBJ1-2; 8 positions match TRBD1. Germline V gives CDR1 MNHEY, CDR2 SMNVEV (reference sequence). J lost 4 bases, V lost 5 bases, and 12 bases had no gene match. The CDR3 has 16 amino acids. CDR3: CASSPHWDRSLYGYTF. CDR3 nucleotide sequence: TGTGCCAGCAGTCCCCACTGGGACAGGAGCCTCTATGGCTACACCTTC.

This chain connects TRBV29-1 to TRBJ2-1, with D tentatively TRBD2 (5 bases). Trimming pared 4 bases from V and 7 bases from J, leaving 14 bases between. The CDR3 has 13 residues. Germline CDR1 SQVTM, CDR2 ANQGSEA. The CDR3 sequence: CSVGSYRLNEQFF. The CDR3 nucleotides are TGCAGCGTTGGATCGTATCGACTAAATGAGCAGTTCTTC.